The source of this T cell receptor (beta chain) is a study of T cell repertoires in cytomegalovirus infection. General observations from the study: What dominated the ex vivo response were HLA-C-restricted CMV-specific TCR beta clonotypes.

Via MiXCR, TCRdb re-called the reads, giving one row per CDR3 protein. This table has hundreds of thousands of distinct CDR3 sequences, approximately 22% appearing once. On this clonotype: The antigen remains undetermined.

This CDR3 is built from 15 residues. In germline, CDR1 is DFQATT, CDR2 SNEGSKA (reference sequence). V lost 1 base and J lost 0; bases outside the gene matches: 4. Sequenced input: CD8+ T cells from PBMCs. The chain is built from TRBV20-1 and TRBJ2-5; TRBD1 matches 8 bases. The sequence was collected from a human donor in good health (CMV status not recorded). Some clones in this sample may be carry-over from other donors' samples. The CDR3 sequence: CSARGQGKDQETQYF. In nucleotides, the CDR3 is TGCAGTGCTAGAGGACAGGGGAAAGACCAAGAGACCCAGTACTTC.